This T cell receptor beta chain was sequenced during a study of blood T cell repertoires in COVID-19. This clone was seen a few times. CDR3 length equals 13 residues. Germline V CDR1 and CDR2: SGDLS, YYNGEE. V lost 5 bases, J lost 0 bases, and 6 bases lay in between. Sequencing used immunoSEQ multiplex PCR; TCRdb keeps in-frame clones, though not all of them. The table lists more than 100,000 clones, 84% of them singletons, with more than 1.2% in the top ten. The sample was peripheral blood. The chain recombines TRBV9 with TRBJ1-3; tentatively, D is TRBD1 (6 bases). The receptor was isolated from a man in his 60s with acute or convalescent COVID-19. This CDR3 reads CASRQGSGNTIYF. The CDR3 region has the DNA TGTGCCAGCAGACAGGGCTCTGGAAACACCATATATTTT.